Sequencing of this T cell receptor beta chain was carried out in a study of T-cell memory formation after mild COVID-19. About the research overall: TCR clusters were mostly confined to one donor each.

The CDR3 runs to 18 residues. CDR1 is MDHEN and CDR2 is SYDVKM in the germline V gene. Trimming took off 5 bases at V and 2 bases at J, with 22 bases between the two ends. This clonotype showed up just a few times. Antigen: not known. Study-wide points: Shrinking CD4+ clones resided mostly in CM and EM, and CD8+ ones in EMRA.

Researchers used 5'RACE with constant-segment primers to make TCR alpha and TCR beta cDNA libraries that carry sample barcodes and UMIs. One entry per CDR3 protein results from TCRdb running MiXCR on the 5' RACE reads. The sample consists of over 150,000 distinct CDR3 sequences, 10% to 15% of them appearing once. The TCR originated in a man aged 18 to 30 who had mild COVID-19 (a few samples of this study predate the infection). Cell type and time point are not known. The sequencing input was PBMCs or a T cell subset sorted from them (not recorded which). The chain carries TRBV28 and TRBJ2-1; perhaps TRBD2 as D (6 bases). CDR3 residues: CASSPTPRLDQAYNEQFF. CDR3 bases: TGTGCCAGCAGTCCCACGCCCAGACTAGATCAGGCCTACAATGAGCAGTTCTTC.